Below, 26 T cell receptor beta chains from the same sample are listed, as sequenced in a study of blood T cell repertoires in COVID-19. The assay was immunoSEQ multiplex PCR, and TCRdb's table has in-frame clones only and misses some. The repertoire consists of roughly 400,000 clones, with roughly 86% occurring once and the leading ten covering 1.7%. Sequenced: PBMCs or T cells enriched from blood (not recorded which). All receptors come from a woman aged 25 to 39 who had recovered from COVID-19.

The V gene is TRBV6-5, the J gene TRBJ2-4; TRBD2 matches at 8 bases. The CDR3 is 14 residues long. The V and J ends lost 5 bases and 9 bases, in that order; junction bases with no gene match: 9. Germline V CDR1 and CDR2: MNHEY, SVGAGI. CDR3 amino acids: CASSPGTSSAIQYF. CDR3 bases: TGTGCCAGCAGTCCCGGGACTAGTTCCGCCATTCAGTACTTC.

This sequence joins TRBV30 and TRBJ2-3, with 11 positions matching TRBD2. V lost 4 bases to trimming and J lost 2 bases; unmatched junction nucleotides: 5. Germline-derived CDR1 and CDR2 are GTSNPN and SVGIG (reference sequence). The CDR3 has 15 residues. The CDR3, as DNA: TGTGCCTGGACAACTAGCGGGGGAAACACAGATACGCAGTATTTT. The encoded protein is CAWTTSGGNTDTQYF.

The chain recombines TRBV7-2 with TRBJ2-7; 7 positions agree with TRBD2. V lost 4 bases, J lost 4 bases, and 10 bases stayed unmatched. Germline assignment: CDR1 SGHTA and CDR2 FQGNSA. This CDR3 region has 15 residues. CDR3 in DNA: TGTGCCAGCAGCTCCCAATTGGGCGGGGGTTACGAGCAGTACTTC. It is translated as CASSSQLGGGYEQYF.

DNA for the CDR3: TGCGCCAGCAGTCGTGGGACAGGTTCGTACACTGAAGCTTTCTTT. Translated, it gives CASSRGTGSYTEAFF. V gene TRBV5-1 combines with J gene TRBJ1-1, with 8 nucleotides matching TRBD1. CDR3 length equals 15 residues. In germline, CDR1 is SGHRS, CDR2 YFSETQ. V dropped 5 bases and J dropped 3; count of bases not matched to a gene: 9.

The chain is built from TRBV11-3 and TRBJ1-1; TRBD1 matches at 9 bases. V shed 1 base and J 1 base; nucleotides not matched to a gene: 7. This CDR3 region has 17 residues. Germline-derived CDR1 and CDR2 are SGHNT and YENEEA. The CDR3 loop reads CASSLGLGQGRNTEAFF. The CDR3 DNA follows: TGTGCCAGCAGCTTAGGTTTAGGACAGGGGAGGAACACTGAAGCTTTCTTT.

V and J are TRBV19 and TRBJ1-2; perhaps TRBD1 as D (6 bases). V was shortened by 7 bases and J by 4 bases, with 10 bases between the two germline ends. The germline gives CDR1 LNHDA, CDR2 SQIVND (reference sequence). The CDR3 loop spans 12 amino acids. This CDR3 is CASTPDSYGYTF. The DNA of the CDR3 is TGTGCCAGTACCCCGGACAGCTATGGCTACACCTTC.

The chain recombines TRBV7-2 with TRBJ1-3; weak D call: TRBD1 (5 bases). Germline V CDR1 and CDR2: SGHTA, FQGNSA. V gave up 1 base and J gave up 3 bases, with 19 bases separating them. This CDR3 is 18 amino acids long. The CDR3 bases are TGTGCCAGCAGCTTAGTGATAGGGGACTCCTGGGGTGGAAACACCATATATTTT. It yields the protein CASSLVIGDSWGGNTIYF.

Here the CDR3 DNA reads TGTGCCAGCAGCGAGCAGGGATCTCCTAGGGAGCAGTACTTC. Its translation: CASSEQGSPREQYF. This chain uses TRBV9 with TRBJ2-7; D is perhaps TRBD1 (5 bases). The germline V gene has CDR1 SGDLS and CDR2 YYNGEE. Trimming cost V 3 bases and J 7 bases, with 17 bases left between them. This CDR3 region has 14 residues.

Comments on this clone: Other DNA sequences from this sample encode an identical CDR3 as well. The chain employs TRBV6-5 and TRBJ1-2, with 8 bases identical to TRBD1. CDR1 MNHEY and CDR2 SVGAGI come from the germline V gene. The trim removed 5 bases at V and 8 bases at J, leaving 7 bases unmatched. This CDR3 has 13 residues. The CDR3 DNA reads TGTGCCAGCAGTCTCGACAGGGGTGGCGGCTACACCTTC. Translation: CASSLDRGGGYTF.

The CDR3 protein is CASSYSGQTYNSPLHF. The CDR3 DNA reads TGCGCCAGCAGCTATTCGGGACAGACTTATAATTCACCCCTCCACTTT. The chain has TRBV5-1 and TRBJ1-6; 7 bases are shared with TRBD1. Germline V CDR1 and CDR2: SGHRS, YFSETQ. V lost 3 bases and J lost 4; bases outside the gene matches: 7. This CDR3 comprises 16 residues. Variable domain in full (rest from reference TRBV5-1 and TRBJ1-6): KAGVTQTPRYLIKTRGQQVTLSCSPISGHRSVSWYQQTPGQGLQFLFEYFSETQRNKGNFPGRFSGRQFSNSRSEMNVSTLELGDSALYLCASSYSGQTYNSPLHFGNGTRLTVT.

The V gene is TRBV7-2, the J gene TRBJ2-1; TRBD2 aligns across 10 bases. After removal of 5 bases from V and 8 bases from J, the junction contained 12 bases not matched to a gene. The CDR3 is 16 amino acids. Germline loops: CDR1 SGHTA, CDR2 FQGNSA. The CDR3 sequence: CASSQWASGGRDEQFF. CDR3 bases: TGTGCCAGCAGCCAATGGGCTAGCGGGGGAAGAGATGAGCAGTTCTTC.

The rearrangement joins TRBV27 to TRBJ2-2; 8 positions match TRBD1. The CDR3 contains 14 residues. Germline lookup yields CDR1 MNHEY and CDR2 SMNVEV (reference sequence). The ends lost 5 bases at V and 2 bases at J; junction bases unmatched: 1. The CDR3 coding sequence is TGTGCCAGCAGTGGGACAGGAAACACCGGGGAGCTGTTTTTT. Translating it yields CASSGTGNTGELFF.

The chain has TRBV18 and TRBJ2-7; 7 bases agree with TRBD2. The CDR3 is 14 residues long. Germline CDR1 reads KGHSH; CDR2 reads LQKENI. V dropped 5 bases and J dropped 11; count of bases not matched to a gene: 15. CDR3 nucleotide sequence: TGTGCCAGCTCAAACAAGGAGCGGGGCATTTCTAAGTACTTC. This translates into CASSNKERGISKYF. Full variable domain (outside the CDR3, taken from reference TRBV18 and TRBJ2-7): NAGVMQNPRHLVRRRGQEARLRCSPMKGHSHVYWYRQLPEEGLKFMVYLQKENIIDESGMPKERFSAEFPKEGPSILRIQQVVRGDSAAYFCASSNKERGISKYFGPGTRLTVT.

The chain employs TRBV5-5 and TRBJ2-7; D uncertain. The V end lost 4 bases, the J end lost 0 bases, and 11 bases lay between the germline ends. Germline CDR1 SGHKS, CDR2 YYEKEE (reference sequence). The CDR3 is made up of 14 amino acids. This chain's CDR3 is CASSTYPPSYEQYF. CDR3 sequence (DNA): TGTGCCAGCAGCACCTACCCACCCTCCTACGAGCAGTACTTC.

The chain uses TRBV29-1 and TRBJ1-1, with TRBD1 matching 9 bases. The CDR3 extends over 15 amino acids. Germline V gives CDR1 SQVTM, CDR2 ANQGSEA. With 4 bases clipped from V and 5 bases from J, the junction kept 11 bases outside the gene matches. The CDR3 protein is CSVVVTGGFRTEAFF. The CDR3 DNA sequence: TGCAGCGTTGTCGTCACAGGGGGCTTCAGGACTGAAGCTTTCTTT. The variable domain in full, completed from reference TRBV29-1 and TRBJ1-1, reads SAVISQKPSRDICQRGTSLTIQCQVDSQVTMMFWYRQQPGQSLTLIATANQGSEATYESGFVIDKFPISRPNLTFSTLTVSNMSPEDSSIYLCSVVVTGGFRTEAFFGQGTRLTVV.

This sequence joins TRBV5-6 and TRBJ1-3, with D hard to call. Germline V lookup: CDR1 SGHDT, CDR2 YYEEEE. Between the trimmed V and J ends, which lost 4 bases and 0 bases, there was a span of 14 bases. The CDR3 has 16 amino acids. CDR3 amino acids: CASSELQRYSGNTIYF. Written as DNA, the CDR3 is TGTGCCAGCAGCGAATTACAGCGGTACTCTGGAAACACCATATATTTT.

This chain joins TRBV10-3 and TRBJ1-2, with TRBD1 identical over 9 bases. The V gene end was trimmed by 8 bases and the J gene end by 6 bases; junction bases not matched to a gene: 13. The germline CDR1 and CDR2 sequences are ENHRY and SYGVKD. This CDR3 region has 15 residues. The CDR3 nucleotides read TGTGCCATCGGGGGGGGACAGGGCCGAGTTAATGGCTACACCTTC. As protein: CAIGGGQGRVNGYTF.

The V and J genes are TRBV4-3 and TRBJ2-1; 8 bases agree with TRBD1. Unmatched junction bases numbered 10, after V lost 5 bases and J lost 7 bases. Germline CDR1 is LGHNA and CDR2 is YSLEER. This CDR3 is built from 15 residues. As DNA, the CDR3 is TGCGCCAGCAGCTATGTGACAGGGGTGAGGAATGAGCAGTTCTTC. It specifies CASSYVTGVRNEQFF.

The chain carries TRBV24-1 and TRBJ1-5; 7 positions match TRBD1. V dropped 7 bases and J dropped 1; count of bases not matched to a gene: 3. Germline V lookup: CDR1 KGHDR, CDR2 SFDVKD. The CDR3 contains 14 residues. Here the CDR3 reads CATSTGVSNQPQHF. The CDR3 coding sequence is TGTGCCACCAGCACAGGGGTCAGCAATCAGCCCCAGCATTTT.

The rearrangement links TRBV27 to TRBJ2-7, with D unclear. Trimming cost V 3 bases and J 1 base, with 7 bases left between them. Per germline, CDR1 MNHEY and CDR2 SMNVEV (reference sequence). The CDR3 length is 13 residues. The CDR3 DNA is TGTGCCAGCAGTTTCTACGAATCCTACGAGCAGTACTTC. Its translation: CASSFYESYEQYF.

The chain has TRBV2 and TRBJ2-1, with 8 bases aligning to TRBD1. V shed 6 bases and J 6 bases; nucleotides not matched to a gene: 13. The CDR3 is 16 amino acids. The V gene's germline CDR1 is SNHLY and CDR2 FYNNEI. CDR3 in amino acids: CASSRRWQGATNEQFF. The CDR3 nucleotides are TGTGCCAGCAGCCGACGGTGGCAGGGGGCCACCAATGAGCAGTTCTTC. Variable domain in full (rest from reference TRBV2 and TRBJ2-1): EPEVTQTPSHQVTQMGQEVILRCVPISNHLYFYWYRQILGQKVEFLVSFYNNEISEKSEIFDDQFSVERPDGSNFTLKIRSTKLEDSAMYFCASSRRWQGATNEQFFGPGTRLTVL.

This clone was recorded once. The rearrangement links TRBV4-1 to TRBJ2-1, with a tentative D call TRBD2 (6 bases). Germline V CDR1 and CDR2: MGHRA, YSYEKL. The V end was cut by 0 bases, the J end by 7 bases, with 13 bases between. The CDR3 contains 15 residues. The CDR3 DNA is TGCGCCAGCAGCCAAGACCTCGGGAGTTCGAATGAGCAGTTCTTC. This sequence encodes CASSQDLGSSNEQFF.

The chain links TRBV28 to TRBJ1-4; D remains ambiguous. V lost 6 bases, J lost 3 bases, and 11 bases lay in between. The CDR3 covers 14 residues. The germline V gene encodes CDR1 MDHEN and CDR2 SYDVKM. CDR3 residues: CASRRGLANEKLFF. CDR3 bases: TGTGCCAGCAGGAGAGGTTTGGCTAATGAAAAACTGTTTTTT.

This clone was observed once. As DNA, the CDR3 is TGTGCCAGCACCGAAGGAGGGAGGAATACCAAAAACATTCAGTACTTC. Translating it yields CASTEGGRNTKNIQYF. The V call is TRBV2, the J call TRBJ2-4; D is perhaps TRBD2 (6 bases). The CDR3 covers 16 residues. Germline V gene sequence: CDR1 SNHLY, CDR2 FYNNEI. V lost 7 bases and J lost 2, with 18 bases in between.

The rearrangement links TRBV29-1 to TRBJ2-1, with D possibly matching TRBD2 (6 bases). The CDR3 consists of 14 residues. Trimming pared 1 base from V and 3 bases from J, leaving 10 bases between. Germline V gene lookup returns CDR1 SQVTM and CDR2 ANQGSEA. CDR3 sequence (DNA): TGCAGCGTTGAAGGCGGGACGTTCTACAATGAGCAGTTCTTC. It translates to CSVEGGTFYNEQFF.

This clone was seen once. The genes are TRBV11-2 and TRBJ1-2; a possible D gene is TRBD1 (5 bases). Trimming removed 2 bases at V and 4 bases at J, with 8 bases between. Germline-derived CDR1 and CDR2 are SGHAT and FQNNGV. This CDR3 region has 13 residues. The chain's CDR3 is CASSLYQGYGYTF. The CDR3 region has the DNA TGTGCCAGCAGCTTATACCAGGGCTATGGCTACACCTTC.